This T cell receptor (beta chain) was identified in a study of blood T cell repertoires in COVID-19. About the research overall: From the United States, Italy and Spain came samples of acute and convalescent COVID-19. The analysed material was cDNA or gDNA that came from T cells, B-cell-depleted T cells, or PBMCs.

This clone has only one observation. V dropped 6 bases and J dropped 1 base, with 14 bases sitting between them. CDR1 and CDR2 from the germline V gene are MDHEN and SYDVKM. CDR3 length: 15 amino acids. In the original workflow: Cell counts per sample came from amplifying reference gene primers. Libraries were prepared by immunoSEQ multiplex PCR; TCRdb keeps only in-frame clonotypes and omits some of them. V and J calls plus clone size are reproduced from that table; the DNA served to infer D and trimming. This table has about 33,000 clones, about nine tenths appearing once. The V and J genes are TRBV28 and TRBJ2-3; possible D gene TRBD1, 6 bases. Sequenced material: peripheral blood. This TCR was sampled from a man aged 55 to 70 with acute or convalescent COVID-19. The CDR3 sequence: CASRIWGPGTDTQYF. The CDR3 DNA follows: TGTGCCAGCAGAATTTGGGGGCCGGGCACAGATACGCAGTATTTT.